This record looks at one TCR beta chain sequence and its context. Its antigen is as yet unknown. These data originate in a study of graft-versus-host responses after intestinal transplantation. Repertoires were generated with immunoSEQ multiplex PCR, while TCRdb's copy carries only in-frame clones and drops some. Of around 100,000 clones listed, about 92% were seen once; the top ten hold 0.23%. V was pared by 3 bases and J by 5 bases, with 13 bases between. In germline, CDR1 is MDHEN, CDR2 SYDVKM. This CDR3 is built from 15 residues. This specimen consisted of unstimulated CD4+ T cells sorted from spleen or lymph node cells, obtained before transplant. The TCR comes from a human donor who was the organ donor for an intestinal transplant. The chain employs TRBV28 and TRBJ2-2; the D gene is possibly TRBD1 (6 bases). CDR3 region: CASSFRRGLTGELFF. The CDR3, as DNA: TGTGCCAGCAGTTTCCGTAGGGGGTTAACCGGGGAGCTGTTTTTT.